A selection of T cell receptor beta chains follows, all from one sample in a study of blood T cell repertoires in COVID-19. This table comes from immunoSEQ multiplex PCR, and its TCRdb copy is limited to in-frame clones, with some not included. The sample lists roughly 330,000 clones, more than 70% occurring once. The sequenced sample consisted of peripheral blood. Receptors were obtained from a woman aged 50 to 60 with acute or convalescent COVID-19. The CDR3 runs from the conserved cysteine through the conserved F or W. Each record gives: clone size, V gene, CDR3 protein. Size is stated for part of the rows, as once, few or many counts, or as a class when the clone is expanded.

NA TRBV6-1 CASSEMQPPGETQYF
NA TRBV10-3 CAIRTGAFPNTGELFF
NA TRBV29-1 CSVAGLANTGELFF
few TRBV3-1/TRBV3-2 CASSRKQGTTEAFF
few TRBV24-1 CATSGASGSDTQYF
once TRBV15 CATSRVGGLAREETQYF
NA TRBV10-1 CASSDTNRAGELFF
NA TRBV7-3 CASSLRTEAGANVLTF
NA TRBV12-5 CASGPSGPDTQYF
NA TRBV19 CASSIGGRFIGDTQYF
few TRBV6-2/TRBV6-3 CASSYRQIMNTEAFF
NA TRBV9 CASSPGQGTDTQYF
NA TRBV5-6 CASSLQQFNSPLHF
NA TRBV15 CATSRPTGGQETQYF
NA TRBV27 CASSLQGLPDTQYF
NA TRBV10-3 CAISEGTSTGEQYF
NA TRBV18 CASSHNSGANVLTF
few TRBV7-9 CASTTSGGNYGYTF
NA TRBV6-2/TRBV6-3 CASSYHSTGFSNQPQHF
few TRBV6-2/TRBV6-3 CASSYAASGRRNEQYF
NA TRBV28 CAIRGWGYGYTF
once TRBV5-6 CATQGNGPTPLHF
NA TRBV10-3 CAISEGGEYEQYF
NA TRBV6-1 CASSEALGIGVEAFF
NA TRBV25-1 CASSDRKGGQGVYGYTF
NA TRBV6-2/TRBV6-3 CASSTGLAVPDGELFF
NA TRBV6-2/TRBV6-3 CASSYPYSTSGFYNEQFF